This T cell receptor (beta chain) is drawn from a study of cytomegalovirus exposure and HLA in healthy donors. Study-level background: The 120 or so validation repertoires used the same platform as the roughly 720 first-cohort repertoires (as reported by a later analysis). Study results and caveats: The authors listed 150 to 200 TCR beta chains as cytomegalovirus-associated. Subsequent analysis found a tendency for first-cohort TCR clusters to co-occur within the 120 or so validation repertoires. Reports indicated that the classifier achieved high specificity and sensitivity in diagnosing cytomegalovirus status.

Here immunoSEQ multiplex PCR was the method, and the copy in TCRdb shows in-frame clones only, minus some. The sample yields 250,000 to 400,000 clones, around 90% seen once. The J segment lost 0 bases and the V segment lost 3 bases, leaving 3 bases of the junction unmatched. This CDR3 has 15 residues. Germline V gives CDR1 SEHNR, CDR2 FQNEAQ (reference sequence). Note on this clone: Antigen: not known.

Input material: PBMCs. The sequence derives from a man younger than 40 in good health and CMV-seronegative. V gene TRBV7-9 combines with J gene TRBJ2-7, with 9 bases matching TRBD2. CDR3 sequence: CASSFSGGSSYEQYF. The CDR3 nucleotides read TGTGCCAGCAGCTTTAGCGGGGGTAGCTCCTACGAGCAGTACTTC.